These 6 T cell receptor beta chains were all obtained from the same sample, sequenced in a study of graft-versus-host responses after intestinal transplantation. Only in-frame clones appear in the TCRdb table, and some are missing; sequencing was by immunoSEQ multiplex PCR. The table has roughly 51,000 clones, approximately 88% seen once. These receptors are not linked to any known antigen. The sequenced sample was unstimulated CD4+ T cells sorted from spleen or lymph node cells, obtained before transplant. All receptors derive from a human donor who was the organ donor for an intestinal transplant.

The chain links TRBV6-1 to TRBJ1-5, with D hard to call. This CDR3 region has 16 residues. CDR1 and CDR2 (germline): MNHNS, SASEGT. Trimming took off 4 bases at V and 2 bases at J, with 15 bases between the two ends. The CDR3 DNA is TGTGCCAGCAGTGGAATTCGAGGGATGGGCAATCAGCCCCAGCATTTT. This gives the protein CASSGIRGMGNQPQHF.

This rearrangement joins TRBV5-1 to TRBJ1-1; TRBD1 matches 8 bases. The V gene end was trimmed by 4 bases and the J gene end by 7 bases; junction bases not matched to a gene: 9. In germline, CDR1 is SGHRS, CDR2 YFSETQ. CDR3 size: 14 residues. This chain's CDR3 is CASSTGTGSNEAFF. In DNA, the CDR3 is TGCGCCAGCAGCACAGGGACAGGATCTAATGAAGCTTTCTTT.

The chain carries TRBV6-5 and TRBJ1-1, with 9 bases fitting TRBD1. Germline values: CDR1 MNHEY, CDR2 SVGAGI. CDR3 size: 15 residues. Losses at the gene ends were 2 bases for V and 5 bases for J; bases not matched to a gene: 6. Here the CDR3 DNA reads TGTGCCAGCAGTTACCCGACAGGGGGTAGAACTGAAGCTTTCTTT. Translating it yields CASSYPTGGRTEAFF.

The chain employs TRBV7-8 and TRBJ1-2; TRBD1 agrees at 11 bases. J was trimmed by 4 bases and V by 1 base; bases with no gene match: 2. CDR3 length equals 15 residues. Germline V CDR1 and CDR2: SGHVS, FQNEAQ. The CDR3 DNA reads TGTGCCAGCAGCTTAGGGACAGGGGGCGGCTATGGCTACACCTTC. Its protein is CASSLGTGGGYGYTF.

The chain carries TRBV19 and TRBJ1-2, with 7 bases aligning to TRBD1. The germline V gene encodes CDR1 LNHDA and CDR2 SQIVND (reference sequence). CDR3 length: 13 residues. Losses at the gene ends were 5 bases for V and 8 bases for J; bases not matched to a gene: 8. The CDR3 loop reads CASSSQGGGGYTF. Written as DNA, the CDR3 is TGTGCCAGTAGTTCCCAGGGGGGTGGAGGCTACACCTTC.

This CDR3 is CASTETRGEKLFF. The CDR3, as DNA: TGTGCCAGCACCGAAACCAGGGGAGAAAAACTGTTTTTT. V gene TRBV6-5 combines with J gene TRBJ1-4; possibly TRBD1 for D (6 bases). The germline V gene has CDR1 MNHEY and CDR2 SVGAGI. The ends were cut back, 7 bases at V and 8 bases at J, with 14 bases in the middle. The CDR3 has 13 residues.